This T cell receptor (beta chain) was sequenced for a study of tumor-infiltrating lymphocytes in oesophageal squamous cell carcinoma. The germline V gene encodes CDR1 SGHTA and CDR2 FQGNSA. The CDR3 length is 14 residues. Trimming took 3 bases from V and 1 from J, leaving 10 bases between them. In TCRdb, the reads were re-called with MiXCR into one record per CDR3 protein. The table has 12,000 or so distinct CDR3 sequences, roughly 58% seen once. The source of this sequence is a female donor with esophageal squamous cell carcinoma. Specimen: blood. The chain joins TRBV7-2 to TRBJ2-7; a weak D match, TRBD1 (6 bases). CDR3 protein: CASSFDRLSYEQYF. CDR3 DNA: TGTGCCAGCAGCTTCGACAGGCTATCCTACGAGCAGTACTTC.